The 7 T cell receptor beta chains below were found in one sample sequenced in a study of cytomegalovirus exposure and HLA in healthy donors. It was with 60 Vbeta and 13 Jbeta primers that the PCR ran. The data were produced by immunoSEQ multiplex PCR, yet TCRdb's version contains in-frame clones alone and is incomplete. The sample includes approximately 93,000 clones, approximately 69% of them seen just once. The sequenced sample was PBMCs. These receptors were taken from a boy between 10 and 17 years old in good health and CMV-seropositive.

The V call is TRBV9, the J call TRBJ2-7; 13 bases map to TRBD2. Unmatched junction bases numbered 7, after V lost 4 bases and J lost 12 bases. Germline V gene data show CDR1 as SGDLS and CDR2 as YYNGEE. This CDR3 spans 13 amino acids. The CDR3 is CASSSGLAGSLYF. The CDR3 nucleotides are TGTGCCAGCAGCTCGGGACTAGCGGGAAGTTTGTACTTC.

The CDR3 nucleotides are TGCGCCAGCAGTTATGGGGGCCAGCATAATGAAAAACTGTTTTTT. This sequence encodes CASSYGGQHNEKLFF. The rearrangement links TRBV5-1 to TRBJ1-4, with D possibly being TRBD1 (6 bases). Deletions cut 5 bases from V and 4 bases from J, with 15 bases between. This CDR3 contains 15 residues. Germline V gene lookup returns CDR1 SGHRS and CDR2 YFSETQ.

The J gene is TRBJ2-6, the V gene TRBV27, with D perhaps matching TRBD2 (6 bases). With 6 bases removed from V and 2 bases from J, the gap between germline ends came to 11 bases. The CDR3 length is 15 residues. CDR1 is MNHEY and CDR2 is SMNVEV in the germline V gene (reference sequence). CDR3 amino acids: CASRIGSAGANVLTF. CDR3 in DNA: TGTGCCAGCAGAATCGGGAGCGCTGGGGCCAACGTCCTGACTTTC.

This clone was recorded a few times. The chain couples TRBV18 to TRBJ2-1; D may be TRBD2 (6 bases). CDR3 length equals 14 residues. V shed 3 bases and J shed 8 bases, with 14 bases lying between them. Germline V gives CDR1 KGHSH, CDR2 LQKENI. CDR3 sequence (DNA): TGTGCCAGCTCACCGCATGCGGGGTTCGATGAGCAGTTCTTC. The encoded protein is CASSPHAGFDEQFF.

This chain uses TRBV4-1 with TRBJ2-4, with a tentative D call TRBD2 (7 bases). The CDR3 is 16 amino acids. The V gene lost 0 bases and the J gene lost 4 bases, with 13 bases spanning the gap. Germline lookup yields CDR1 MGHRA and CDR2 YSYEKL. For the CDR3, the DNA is TGCGCCAGCAGCCAAGATTGGGGGGGGCTGAAAAACATTCAGTACTTC. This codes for CASSQDWGGLKNIQYF.

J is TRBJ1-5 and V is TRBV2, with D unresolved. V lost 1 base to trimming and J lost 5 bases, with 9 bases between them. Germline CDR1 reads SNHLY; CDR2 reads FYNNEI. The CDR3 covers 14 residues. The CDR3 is CASSEGAGYQPQHF. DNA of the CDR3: TGTGCCAGCAGTGAAGGAGCAGGCTATCAGCCCCAGCATTTT.

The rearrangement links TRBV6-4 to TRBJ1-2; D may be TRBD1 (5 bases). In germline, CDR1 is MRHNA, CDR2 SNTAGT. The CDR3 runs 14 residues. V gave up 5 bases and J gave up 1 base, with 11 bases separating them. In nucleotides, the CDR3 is TGTGCCAGCAGTCCGGACACTATTAACTATGGCTACACCTTC. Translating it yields CASSPDTINYGYTF.